These T cell receptor beta chains were read from a single sample in a study of shared clonotypes between healthy human individuals. Data came from immunoSEQ multiplex PCR; TCRdb stores just in-frame clones and leaves some out. The sample has approximately 2.5 million clones; approximately 94% are singletons. The sample taken for sequencing was naive CD4+ T cells sorted from blood. These receptors were collected from a young man in good health. Both conserved end residues are part of each CDR3. A D gene is named only where the DNA matches it firmly. Clone sizes are given selectively: once, few, many, or a class where the clone is expanded.

j_call clone_size v_call d_call cdr3_aa cdr3_nt
TRBJ1-2 - TRBV6-1 - CASSARDLYGYTF TGTGCCAGCAGTGCACGGGACTTATATGGCTACACCTTC
TRBJ1-1 - TRBV6-5 TRBD1 CASSYSSGGMNTEAFF TGTGCCAGCAGTTACTCGTCAGGGGGTATGAACACTGAAGCTTTCTTT
TRBJ1-5 - TRBV19 TRBD1 CASSPMKQGGQPQHF TGTGCCAGTAGTCCGATGAAACAGGGGGGTCAGCCCCAGCATTTT
TRBJ1-1 - TRBV6-1 TRBD1 CASRTGSGTEAFF TGTGCCAGCAGGACAGGGTCGGGCACTGAAGCTTTCTTT
TRBJ2-1 - TRBV12-5 - CASGFRGRLFF TGTGCTAGTGGTTTCCGGGGCAGACTGTTCTTC
TRBJ1-4 - TRBV5-1 TRBD1 CASRDRGGNEKLFF TGCGCCAGCAGGGACAGGGGCGGCAATGAAAAACTGTTTTTT
TRBJ2-7 - TRBV19 - CASSIAKNGYEQYF TGTGCCAGTAGTATAGCAAAAAATGGCTACGAGCAGTACTTC
TRBJ1-5 few TRBV2 - CASSEALVGPQHF TGTGCCAGCAGTGAAGCGCTTGTTGGGCCCCAGCATTTT
TRBJ2-7 - TRBV15 - CATSSRTLSEQYF TGTGCCACCAGCTCCCGGACCCTCTCCGAGCAGTACTTC
TRBJ2-5 - TRBV5-1 TRBD1 CASRPGQEFRETQYF TGCGCCAGCCGACCGGGACAGGAATTTAGAGAGACCCAGTACTTC
TRBJ1-5 - TRBV2 TRBD1 CASSAAGGNQPQHF TGTGCCAGCAGTGCGGCAGGGGGTAATCAGCCCCAGCATTTT
TRBJ2-3 - TRBV6-1 - CASSRVKGDTQYF TGTGCCAGCAGTCGAGTCAAGGGGGATACGCAGTATTTT
TRBJ2-7 - TRBV6-1 TRBD2 CASIAGGPYEQYF TGTGCCAGCATAGCGGGAGGGCCCTACGAGCAGTACTTC
TRBJ2-6 - TRBV7-7 TRBD1 CASSLGGPSGANVLTF TGTGCTAGCAGCTTAGGGGGCCCCTCTGGGGCCAACGTCCTGACTTTC
TRBJ2-1 - TRBV11-1 - CASSFNMVHEQFF TGTGCCAGCAGCTTCAATATGGTCCATGAGCAGTTCTTC
TRBJ2-1 - TRBV19 - CASRVHTKNNEQFF TGTGCCAGTAGGGTTCATACCAAGAACAATGAGCAGTTCTTC
TRBJ2-7 few TRBV7-9 TRBD1 CASRTGDEYEQYF TGTGCCAGCAGAACAGGGGATGAGTACGAGCAGTACTTC
TRBJ1-1 once TRBV28 - CASIAYLNTEAFF TGTGCCAGCATCGCCTATTTGAACACTGAAGCTTTCTTT
TRBJ1-5 - TRBV30 - CAWSSAGAQPQHF TGTGCCTGGAGTTCTGCGGGAGCTCAGCCCCAGCATTTT
TRBJ2-3 - TRBV5-1 TRBD2 CASRNSGADTQYF TGCGCCAGCAGAAACAGCGGGGCAGATACGCAGTATTTT
TRBJ1-2 - TRBV6-1 - CASSEGRPLYGYTF TGTGCCAGCAGTGAAGGACGGCCTCTCTATGGCTACACCTTC
TRBJ2-1 - TRBV25-1 - CASSDLMPEQFF TGTGCCAGCAGTGACCTAATGCCAGAGCAGTTCTTC
TRBJ1-1 - TRBV2 - CASSEMSTGVTEAFF TGTGCCAGCAGTGAAATGTCTACGGGGGTTACTGAAGCTTTCTTT
TRBJ2-5 - TRBV5-1 TRBD1 CASSWGDRDMYQETQYF TGCGCCAGCAGCTGGGGGGACAGGGACATGTACCAAGAGACCCAGTACTTC
TRBJ1-1 - TRBV30 - CAWSGRGGGTEAFF TGTGCCTGGAGTGGGAGGGGTGGGGGCACTGAAGCTTTCTTT
TRBJ2-3 - TRBV19 - CASSLAARVTQYF TGTGCCAGTAGTCTAGCCGCGCGGGTTACGCAGTATTTT
TRBJ2-2 - TRBV7-7 TRBD1 CASRPQGQGNTGELFF TGTGCTAGCAGACCTCAGGGACAGGGAAACACCGGGGAGCTGTTTTTT
TRBJ1-2 - TRBV5-1 TRBD1 CASSLGQTPGGYTF TGCGCCAGCAGCCTGGGACAGACGCCCGGTGGCTACACCTTC
TRBJ2-7 - TRBV5-1 - CASSRGSPSAYEQYF TGCGCCAGCAGCCGCGGGTCCCCCTCTGCCTACGAGCAGTACTTC
TRBJ1-2 - TRBV6-1 - CASSVRIRYGYTF TGTGCCAGCAGTGTCAGGATCCGATATGGCTACACCTTC
TRBJ2-5 - TRBV10-1 TRBD2 CASSGPSGQETQYF TGCGCCAGCAGTGGGCCTAGCGGACAAGAGACCCAGTACTTC